These 17 T cell receptor beta chains share one sample of origin, sequenced in a study of blood T cell repertoires in COVID-19 (TCRdb year 2020). The library was generated by the immunoSEQ multiplex PCR assay. Drawn from immuneACCESS, this table holds only the in-frame rearrangements with V and J called that TCRdb kept. Clones are partly lost; checked studies trace under half to an unresolved V gene and leave the rest unexplained. This sample comprises about 56,000 clones, nearly 90% of them detected only once. Together, the top ten hold less than 50% of the sample. The source material was peripheral blood. These receptors were taken from a woman aged 60-75 years with COVID-19, enrolled during active disease.

The chain joins TRBV6-2 or TRBV6-3 to TRBJ1-5; a weak D match, TRBD1 (6 bases). Trimming left V 5 bases short and J 2 bases short, with 13 bases between. This CDR3 has 15 residues. Germline V lookup: CDR1 MNHEY, CDR2 SVGEGT. CDR3 bases: TGTGCCAGCAGTCGGGAGGGGGGGGGCAATCAGCCCCAGCATTTT. This sequence encodes CASSREGGGNQPQHF.

The J gene is TRBJ2-7, the V gene TRBV6-1; no definite D call. The CDR3 runs to 15 residues. Germline values: CDR1 MNHNS, CDR2 SASEGT. Trimming removed 3 bases from V and 2 bases from J, with 14 bases in between. The CDR3, as DNA: TGTGCCAGCAGTGAGGGCGCCGGCCCAGCCTACGAGCAGTACTTC. Translated: CASSEGAGPAYEQYF.

The gene calls are TRBV12-5 and TRBJ2-1; no firm D call. The V end was cut by 7 bases, the J end by 6 bases, with 7 bases between. This CDR3 has 11 amino acids. Germline lookup yields CDR1 LGHNT and CDR2 FRNRAP. The CDR3, as DNA: TGTGCTAGTGCCACTACCAATGAGCAGTTCTTC. As protein: CASATTNEQFF.

V usage is TRBV2 and J usage is TRBJ2-1, with D perhaps TRBD1 (6 bases). Trimming left V 6 bases short and J 4 bases short, with 16 bases between. The CDR3 loop spans 15 amino acids. Germline lookup yields CDR1 SNHLY and CDR2 FYNNEI. CDR3 residues: CASRKDSSYYNEQFF. In DNA form, the CDR3 reads TGTGCCAGCAGAAAGGACAGCTCCTATTACAATGAGCAGTTCTTC.

The J gene is TRBJ2-1, the V gene TRBV5-1; 7 nucleotides match TRBD1. Looked up from germline, CDR1 is SGHRS and CDR2 is YFSETQ. The CDR3 is made up of 14 amino acids. J gave up 4 bases and V 4 bases, and 5 bases lay outside the gene matches. As DNA, the CDR3 is TGCGCCAGCAGCCAACAGGGGCCTTACAATGAGCAGTTCTTC. The encoded protein is CASSQQGPYNEQFF.

The V and J genes are TRBV30 and TRBJ2-2; 7 bases align to TRBD2. The length of the CDR3 is 17 residues. V gave up 0 bases and J gave up 1 base; unmatched junction bases: 8. CDR1 and CDR2 (germline): GTSNPN, SVGIG (reference sequence). The CDR3 nucleotides read TGTGCCTGGAGTGTACTTGGGGGGGTGAGGAACACCGGGGAGCTGTTTTTT. Translated, it gives CAWSVLGGVRNTGELFF.

This chain joins TRBV19 and TRBJ2-2; D is ambiguous. Germline V gene lookup returns CDR1 LNHDA and CDR2 SQIVND (reference sequence). CDR3 size: 14 residues. With 4 bases removed from V and 1 base from J, the gap between germline ends came to 7 bases. The DNA of the CDR3 is TGTGCCAGTAGTACCCAGCGGAACACCGGGGAGCTGTTTTTT. This translates into CASSTQRNTGELFF.

The genes are TRBV2 and TRBJ2-3; 10 positions agree with TRBD1. The CDR3 consists of 16 residues. Germline loops: CDR1 SNHLY, CDR2 FYNNEI. V was clipped by 3 bases and J by 4 bases; unmatched bases: 7. The chain's CDR3 is CASSEPPGQGSDTQYF. The CDR3 nucleotides read TGTGCCAGCAGTGAGCCCCCGGGACAGGGGTCAGATACGCAGTATTTT.

The chain employs TRBV2 and TRBJ1-5, with D perhaps matching TRBD1 (5 bases). Germline loops: CDR1 SNHLY, CDR2 FYNNEI. CDR3 size: 13 residues. The V end lost 6 bases, the J end lost 2 bases, and 8 bases lay between the germline ends. The DNA of the CDR3 is TGTGCCAGCAGCCTACAGGGCAATCAGCCCCAGCATTTT. Translating it yields CASSLQGNQPQHF.

The chain carries TRBV7-8 and TRBJ2-3; D not certain. Between the trimmed V and J ends, which lost 5 bases and 2 bases, there was a span of 5 bases. This CDR3 has 12 residues. The germline V gene has CDR1 SGHVS and CDR2 FQNEAQ. The CDR3 loop reads CASSPFTDTQYF. The CDR3 nucleotides read TGTGCCAGCAGCCCATTCACAGATACGCAGTATTTT.

The CDR3 loop reads CASSLSGVGTDTQYF. The CDR3 DNA sequence: TGTGCCAGCAGTTTATCAGGGGTTGGGACAGATACGCAGTATTTT. This sequence joins TRBV27 and TRBJ2-3, with a weak D call TRBD1 (5 bases). CDR3 length: 15 amino acids. Germline V gives CDR1 MNHEY, CDR2 SMNVEV (reference sequence). Trimming stripped 0 bases from V and 3 bases from J, with 10 bases between.

The V call is TRBV7-9, the J call TRBJ2-7, with 13 bases identical to TRBD2. Germline CDR1 reads SEHNR; CDR2 reads FQNEAQ (reference sequence). This CDR3 is 18 amino acids long. Trimming cost V 0 bases and J 0 bases; bases outside gene matches: 5. The CDR3: CASSLAPGLAGSSYEQYF. CDR3 DNA sequence: TGTGCCAGCAGCTTAGCTCCGGGACTAGCGGGATCCTCCTACGAGCAGTACTTC.

The chain employs TRBV27 and TRBJ2-1; 7 nucleotides agree with TRBD1. Germline trimming cut 3 bases from V and 7 bases from J; bases unmatched to any gene: 3. Germline V lookup: CDR1 MNHEY, CDR2 SMNVEV (reference sequence). The CDR3 sequence is 13 residues long. CDR3 region: CASSLDRLNEQFF. The CDR3 DNA reads TGTGCCAGCAGTTTGGACAGGCTGAATGAGCAGTTCTTC.

The rearrangement joins TRBV27 to TRBJ2-1; tentatively, D is TRBD2 (5 bases). Per germline, CDR1 MNHEY and CDR2 SMNVEV (reference sequence). Trimming left V 5 bases short and J 6 bases short, with 11 bases between. The CDR3 runs to 13 residues. DNA of the CDR3: TGTGCCAGCAGTCCATGGACTGGCAATGAGCAGTTCTTC. This encodes CASSPWTGNEQFF.

The V and J genes are TRBV29-1 and TRBJ1-2; D unresolved. Germline V CDR1 and CDR2: SQVTM, ANQGSEA. The CDR3 length is 14 residues. Trimming removed 0 bases at V and 2 bases at J, with 10 bases between. The CDR3 loop reads CSVEERRGNYGYTF. The CDR3 region has the DNA TGCAGCGTTGAAGAGCGTAGAGGGAACTATGGCTACACCTTC.

As DNA, the CDR3 is TGTGCCAGCAGTTTCGGGCAGGGTTACGAGCAGTACTTC. Its translation: CASSFGQGYEQYF. The chain joins TRBV27 to TRBJ2-7, with D possibly TRBD1 on 5 matching bases. In germline, CDR1 is MNHEY, CDR2 SMNVEV (reference sequence). The CDR3 has 13 amino acids. Deletions cut 3 bases from V and 4 bases from J, with 10 bases between.

The V gene is TRBV9, the J gene TRBJ2-1; 12 bases fit TRBD2. With 5 bases clipped from V and 5 bases from J, the junction kept 5 bases outside the gene matches. The germline V gene has CDR1 SGDLS and CDR2 YYNGEE. The CDR3 length is 15 residues. The CDR3 region has the DNA TGTGCCAGCAGTCCTACTAGCGGGGGGCACAATGAGCAGTTCTTC. Amino acid sequence: CASSPTSGGHNEQFF.